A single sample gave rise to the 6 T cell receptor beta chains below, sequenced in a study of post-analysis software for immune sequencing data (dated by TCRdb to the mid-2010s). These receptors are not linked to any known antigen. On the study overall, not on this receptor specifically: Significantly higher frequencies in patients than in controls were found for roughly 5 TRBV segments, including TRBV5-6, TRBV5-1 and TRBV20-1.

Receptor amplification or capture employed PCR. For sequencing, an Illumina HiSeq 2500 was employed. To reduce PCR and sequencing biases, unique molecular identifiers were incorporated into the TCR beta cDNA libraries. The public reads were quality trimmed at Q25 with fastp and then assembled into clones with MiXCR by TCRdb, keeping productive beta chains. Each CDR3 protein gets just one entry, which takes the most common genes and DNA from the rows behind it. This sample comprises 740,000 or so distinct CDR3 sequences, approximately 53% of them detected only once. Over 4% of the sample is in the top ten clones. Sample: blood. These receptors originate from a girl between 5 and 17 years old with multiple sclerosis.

The CDR3 DNA follows: TGTGCCAGCAGCCCGAAATACACTGAAGCTTTCTTT. Protein: CASSPKYTEAFF. The rearrangement joins TRBV11-2 to TRBJ1-1; no clear D gene. Per germline, CDR1 SGHAT and CDR2 FQNNGV. The V end lost 5 bases, the J end lost 3 bases, and 7 bases lay between the germline ends. The CDR3 contains 12 residues.

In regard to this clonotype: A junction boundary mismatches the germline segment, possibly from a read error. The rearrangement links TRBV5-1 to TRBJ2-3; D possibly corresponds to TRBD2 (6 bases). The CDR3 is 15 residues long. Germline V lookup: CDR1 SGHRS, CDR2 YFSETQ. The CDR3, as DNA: TGTGCCAGCAGTCCCTCAGGAGGGTCCACAGATACGCAGTATTTT. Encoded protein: CASSPSGGSTDTQYF.

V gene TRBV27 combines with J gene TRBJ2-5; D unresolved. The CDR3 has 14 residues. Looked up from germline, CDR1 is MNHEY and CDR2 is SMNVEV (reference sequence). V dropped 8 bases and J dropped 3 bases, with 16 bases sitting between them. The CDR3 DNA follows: TGTGCCAGCGGAGTTGGGTGGCAGAAAGAGACCCAGTACTTC. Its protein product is CASGVGWQKETQYF.

DNA of the CDR3: TGCGCCAGCAGCCAAGAGAATTCCGCAGGCGCGGTCACAGATACGCAGTATTTT. The encoded protein is CASSQENSAGAVTDTQYF. The rearrangement links TRBV4-1 to TRBJ2-3; D ambiguous. Trimming left V 0 bases short and J 2 bases short, with 18 bases between. Looked up from germline, CDR1 is MGHRA and CDR2 is YSYEKL. The CDR3 runs to 18 residues.

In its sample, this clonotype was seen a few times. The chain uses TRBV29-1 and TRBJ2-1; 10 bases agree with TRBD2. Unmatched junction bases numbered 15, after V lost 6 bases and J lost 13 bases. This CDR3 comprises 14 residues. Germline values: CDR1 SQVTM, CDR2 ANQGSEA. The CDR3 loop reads CSVLAGAPGETQFF. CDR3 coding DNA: TGCAGCGTCCTAGCGGGGGCGCCCGGGGAGACCCAGTTCTTC.

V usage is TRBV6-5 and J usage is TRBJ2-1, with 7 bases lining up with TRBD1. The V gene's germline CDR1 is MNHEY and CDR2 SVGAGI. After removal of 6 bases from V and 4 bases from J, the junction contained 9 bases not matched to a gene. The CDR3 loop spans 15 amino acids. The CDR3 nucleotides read TGTGCCAGCAGCCCGCATAAGGGGGCTTACAATGAGCAGTTCTTC. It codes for CASSPHKGAYNEQFF.